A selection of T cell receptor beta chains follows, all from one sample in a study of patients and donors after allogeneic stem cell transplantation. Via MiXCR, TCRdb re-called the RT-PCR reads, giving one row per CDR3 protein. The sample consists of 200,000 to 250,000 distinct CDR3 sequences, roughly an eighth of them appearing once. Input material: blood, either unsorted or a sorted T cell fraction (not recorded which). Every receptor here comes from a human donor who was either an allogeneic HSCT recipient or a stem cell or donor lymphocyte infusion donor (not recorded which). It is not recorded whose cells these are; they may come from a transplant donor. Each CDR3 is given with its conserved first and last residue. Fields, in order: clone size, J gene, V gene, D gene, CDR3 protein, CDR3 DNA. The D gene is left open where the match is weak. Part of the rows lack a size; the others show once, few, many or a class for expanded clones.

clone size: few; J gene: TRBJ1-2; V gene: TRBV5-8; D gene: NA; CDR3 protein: CASSLEVAGAGGYTF; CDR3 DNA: TGTGCCAGCAGCTTGGAAGTGGCAGGGGCCGGCGGCTACACCTTC
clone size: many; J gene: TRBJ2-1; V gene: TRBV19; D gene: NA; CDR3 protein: CASTRHGRDEQFF; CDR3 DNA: TGTGCCAGTACCCGACATGGACGTGATGAGCAGTTCTTC
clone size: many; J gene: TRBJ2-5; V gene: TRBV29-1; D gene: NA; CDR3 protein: CSVRDGSQETQYF; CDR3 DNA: TGCAGCGTTCGGGACGGGTCCCAAGAGACCCAGTACTTC
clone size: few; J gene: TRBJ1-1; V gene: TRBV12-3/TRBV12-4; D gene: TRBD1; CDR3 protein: CASRSAGQGDFFF; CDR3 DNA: TGTGCCAGCAGATCCGCGGGACAGGGGGACTTTTTCTTT
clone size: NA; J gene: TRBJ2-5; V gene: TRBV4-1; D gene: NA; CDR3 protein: CASSPLRLETQYF; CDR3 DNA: TGCGCCAGCAGTCCTTTGCGGTTGGAGACCCAGTACTTC
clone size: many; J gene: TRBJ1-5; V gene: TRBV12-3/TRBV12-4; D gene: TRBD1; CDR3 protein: CASSEHRGRVQPQHF; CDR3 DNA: TGTGCCAGCAGTGAGCACAGGGGGCGGGTTCAGCCCCAGCATTTT
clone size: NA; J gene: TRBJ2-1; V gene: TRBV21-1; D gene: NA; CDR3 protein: CASSAGTPGNYNEQFF; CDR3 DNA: TGTGCCAGCAGCGCCGGGACACCTGGTAACTACAATGAGCAGTTCTTC
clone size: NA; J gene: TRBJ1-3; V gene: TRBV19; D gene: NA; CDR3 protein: CASPAGSGNTIYF; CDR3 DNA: TGTGCCAGTCCTGCGGGGTCCGGAAACACCATATATTTT
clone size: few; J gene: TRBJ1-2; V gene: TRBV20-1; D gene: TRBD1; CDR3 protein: CSATTGGPNGYTF; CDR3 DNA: TGCAGTGCCACAACAGGGGGGCCTAATGGCTACACCTTC
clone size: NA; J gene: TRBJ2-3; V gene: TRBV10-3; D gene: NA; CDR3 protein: CAISDTTDTQYF; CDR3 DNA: TGTGCCATCAGTGATACCACAGATACGCAGTATTTT
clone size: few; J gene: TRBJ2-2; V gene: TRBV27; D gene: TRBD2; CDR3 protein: CASSSRLAGVRELFF; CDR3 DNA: TGTGCCAGCAGTTCCAGACTAGCGGGCGTCAGGGAGCTGTTTTTT
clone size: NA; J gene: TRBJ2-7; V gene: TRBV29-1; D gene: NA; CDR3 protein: CSVEKGRGARDEQYF; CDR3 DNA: TGCAGCGTTGAAAAGGGAAGGGGGGCACGAGACGAGCAGTACTTC
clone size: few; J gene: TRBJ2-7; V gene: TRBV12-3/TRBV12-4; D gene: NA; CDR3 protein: CASRMASSYEQYF; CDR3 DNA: TGTGCCAGCAGGATGGCCAGCTCCTACGAGCAGTACTTC
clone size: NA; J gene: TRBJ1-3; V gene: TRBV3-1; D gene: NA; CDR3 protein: CASRAGFGNTIYF; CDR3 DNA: TGTGCCAGCAGGGCAGGGTTCGGAAACACCATATATTTT
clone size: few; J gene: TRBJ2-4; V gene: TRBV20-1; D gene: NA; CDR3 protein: CSAFIGAKNIQYF; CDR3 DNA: TGCAGTGCTTTTATAGGAGCCAAAAACATTCAGTACTTC
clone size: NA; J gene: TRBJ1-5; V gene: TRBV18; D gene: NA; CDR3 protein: CASSPPGNSNQPQHF; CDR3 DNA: TGTGCCAGCTCCCCACCGGGAAATAGCAATCAGCCCCAGCATTTT
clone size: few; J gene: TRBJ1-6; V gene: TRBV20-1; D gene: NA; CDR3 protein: CSARDRGDSPLHF; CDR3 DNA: TGCAGTGCTAGAGATCGCGGAGACTCACCCCTCCACTTT
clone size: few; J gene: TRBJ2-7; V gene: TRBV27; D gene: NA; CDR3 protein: CASRDSYEQYF; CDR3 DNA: TGTGCCAGCAGGGACTCCTACGAGCAGTACTTC
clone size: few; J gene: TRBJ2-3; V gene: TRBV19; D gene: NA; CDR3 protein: CASSIDHYELADTQYF; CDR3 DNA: TGTGCCAGTAGTATAGATCATTACGAGCTGGCAGATACGCAGTATTTT
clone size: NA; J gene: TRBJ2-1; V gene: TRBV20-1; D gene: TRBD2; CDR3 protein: CSARYPRTSGRGNEQFF; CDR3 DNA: TGCAGTGCTAGATACCCCCGGACTAGCGGGAGGGGGAATGAGCAGTTCTTC
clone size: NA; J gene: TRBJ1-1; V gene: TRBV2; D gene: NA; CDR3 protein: CASSVDSGTEAFF; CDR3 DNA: TGTGCCAGCAGTGTAGACAGCGGCACTGAAGCTTTCTTT
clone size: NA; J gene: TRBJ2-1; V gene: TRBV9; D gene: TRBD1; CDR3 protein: CASSVEDREYNEQFF; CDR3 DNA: TGTGCCAGCAGCGTAGAGGACAGGGAGTACAATGAGCAGTTCTTC
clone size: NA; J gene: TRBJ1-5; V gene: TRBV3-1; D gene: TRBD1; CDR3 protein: CASSQDQGTGNQPQHF; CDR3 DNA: TGTGCCAGCAGCCAAGATCAGGGGACAGGGAATCAGCCCCAGCATTTT
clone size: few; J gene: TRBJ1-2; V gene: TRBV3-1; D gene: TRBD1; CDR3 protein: CASSPGQANYGYTF; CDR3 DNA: TGTGCCAGCAGCCCGGGACAGGCTAACTATGGCTACACCTTC
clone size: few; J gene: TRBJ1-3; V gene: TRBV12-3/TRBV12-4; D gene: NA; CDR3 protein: CASSWASGNSGNTIYF; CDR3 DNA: TGTGCCAGCAGTTGGGCCTCAGGAAACTCTGGAAACACCATATATTTT
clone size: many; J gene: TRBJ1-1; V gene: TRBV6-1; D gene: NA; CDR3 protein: CASRVVGAGAAAFF; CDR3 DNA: TGTGCCAGCAGGGTAGTCGGCGCAGGGGCCGCAGCTTTCTTT
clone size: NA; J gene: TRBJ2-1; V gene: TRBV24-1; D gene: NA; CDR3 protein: CATSNPNEQFF; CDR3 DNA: TGTGCCACCAGCAATCCCAATGAGCAGTTCTTC
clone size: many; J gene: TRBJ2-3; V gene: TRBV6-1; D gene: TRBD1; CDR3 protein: CASTTSRGRFTDTQYF; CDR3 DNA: TGTGCCAGCACTACCTCCAGGGGGAGATTTACAGATACGCAGTATTTT
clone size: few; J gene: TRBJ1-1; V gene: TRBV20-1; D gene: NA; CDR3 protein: CSASSAGPEAFF; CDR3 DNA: TGCAGTGCTAGCAGTGCAGGGCCTGAAGCTTTCTTT
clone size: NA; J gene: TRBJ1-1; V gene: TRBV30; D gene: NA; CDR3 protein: CAWSGAPRMAFF; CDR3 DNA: TGTGCCTGGAGTGGGGCCCCCCGCATGGCTTTCTTT
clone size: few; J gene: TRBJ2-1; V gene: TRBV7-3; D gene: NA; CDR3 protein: CASSLSWSSYNEQFF; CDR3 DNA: TGTGCCAGCAGCTTAAGCTGGAGCTCCTACAATGAGCAGTTCTTC
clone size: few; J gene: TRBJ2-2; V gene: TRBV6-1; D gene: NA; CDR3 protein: CASSPPSGTSGELFF; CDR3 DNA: TGTGCCAGCAGCCCTCCCTCGGGGACCTCCGGGGAGCTGTTTTTT
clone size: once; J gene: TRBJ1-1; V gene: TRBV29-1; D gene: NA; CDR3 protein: CSVGDRIGAFF; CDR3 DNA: TGCAGCGTTGGAGACAGGATTGGCGCTTTCTTT
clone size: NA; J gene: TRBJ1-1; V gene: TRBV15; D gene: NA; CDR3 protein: CATSSEGRTEAFF; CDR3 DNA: TGTGCCACCAGCAGCGAAGGGCGGACTGAAGCTTTCTTT
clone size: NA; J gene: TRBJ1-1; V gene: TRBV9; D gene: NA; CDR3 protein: CASSVHSNAEAFF; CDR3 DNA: TGTGCCAGCAGCGTACATTCAAACGCTGAAGCTTTCTTT
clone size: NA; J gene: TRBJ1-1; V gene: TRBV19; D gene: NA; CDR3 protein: CASSYNRENTEAFF; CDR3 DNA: TGTGCCAGTAGTTACAACAGGGAGAACACTGAAGCTTTCTTT
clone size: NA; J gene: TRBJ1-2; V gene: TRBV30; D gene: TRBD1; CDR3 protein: CAWNRQGINYGYTF; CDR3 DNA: TGTGCCTGGAACCGACAGGGGATAAACTATGGCTACACCTTC
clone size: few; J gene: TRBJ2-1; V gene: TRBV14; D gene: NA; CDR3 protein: CASSQDHLAGEQFF; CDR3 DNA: TGTGCCAGCAGCCAAGATCACCTAGCTGGTGAGCAGTTCTTC
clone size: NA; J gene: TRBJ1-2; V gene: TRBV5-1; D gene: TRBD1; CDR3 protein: CASRPGQGGYYYGYTF; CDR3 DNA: TGCGCCAGCAGACCGGGACAGGGGGGATACTACTATGGCTACACCTTC
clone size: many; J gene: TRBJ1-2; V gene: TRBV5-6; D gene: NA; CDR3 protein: CASSLGPNNYGYTF; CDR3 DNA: TGTGCCAGCAGCCTCGGACCTAATAACTATGGCTACACCTTC
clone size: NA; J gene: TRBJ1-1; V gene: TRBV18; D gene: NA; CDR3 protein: CASQPGRQNTEAFF; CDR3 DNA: TGTGCCAGCCAACCGGGACGCCAGAACACTGAAGCTTTCTTT
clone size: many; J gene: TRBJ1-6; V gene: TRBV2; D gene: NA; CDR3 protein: CASSVRTTGSSPLHF; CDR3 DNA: TGTGCCAGCAGTGTACGAACTACAGGGAGTTCACCCCTCCACTTT
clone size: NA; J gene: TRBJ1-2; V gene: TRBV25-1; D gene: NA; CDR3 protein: CASSEPAANYGYTF; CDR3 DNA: TGTGCCAGCAGTGAACCGGCAGCTAACTATGGCTACACCTTC
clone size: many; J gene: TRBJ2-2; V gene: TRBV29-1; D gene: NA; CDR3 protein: CSVYVGELFF; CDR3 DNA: TGCAGCGTTTACGTCGGGGAGCTGTTTTTT
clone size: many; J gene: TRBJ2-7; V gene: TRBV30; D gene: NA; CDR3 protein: CAWSHKGGRGYEQYF; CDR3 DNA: TGTGCCTGGAGCCATAAAGGCGGCAGGGGATACGAGCAGTACTTC
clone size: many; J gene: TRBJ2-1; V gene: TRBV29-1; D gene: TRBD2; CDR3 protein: CSVSREAHNEQFF; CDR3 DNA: TGCAGCGTTTCCCGGGAGGCCCACAATGAGCAGTTCTTC